This T cell receptor (beta chain) derives from a study of a mutant IDH1 vaccine in newly diagnosed glioma. In the case of this clone: The antigen is unknown.

As to time point: week 23, last vaccination. Topical imiquimod was applied with each vaccine dose, which held 300 ug of mutant IDH1 20-mer peptide. From germline, CDR1 is SGHTA and CDR2 FQGTGA. V lost 2 bases to trimming and J lost 4 bases, with 10 bases between them. The CDR3 extends over 14 amino acids. Repertoires were generated with immunoSEQ multiplex PCR, while TCRdb's copy carries only in-frame clones and drops some. The table has approximately 41,000 clones, around 93% seen once; the top ten hold around 4%. The starting material was PBMCs, obtained from a glioma patient whose treatment included an IDH1 peptide vaccine. The receptor's source is a man aged 45-60 years with glioma. This chain links TRBV7-3 with TRBJ2-3; perhaps D is TRBD1 or TRBD2 (6 bases each). The CDR3 nucleotides are TGTGCCAGCAGCTTATCGGGGGCGGCAGATACGCAGTATTTT. The encoded protein is CASSLSGAADTQYF.